This passage covers 13 T cell receptor beta chains from one sample sequenced in a study of T cell responses to AZD1222 COVID-19 vaccine. Generated by immunoSEQ multiplex PCR, the TCRdb table keeps only in-frame clones and is missing some. The data hold about 94,000 clones, with about 88% observed a single time. Sequenced here: peripheral blood, sampled on day 0 of AZD1222 vaccination. The receptor source for this set is an adult in good health.

This chain connects TRBV5-4 to TRBJ2-2; weak D call: TRBD2 (6 bases). The CDR3 length is 15 residues. V was pared by 2 bases and J by 0 bases, with 8 bases between. Germline V gene lookup returns CDR1 SGHNT and CDR2 YYREEE (reference sequence). The CDR3 region is CASSFGGTNTGELFF. The CDR3 DNA sequence: TGTGCCAGCAGCTTTGGGGGGACGAACACCGGGGAGCTGTTTTTT.

The rearrangement uses TRBV5-1 and TRBJ2-7; D gene ambiguous. The CDR3 has 11 amino acids. CDR1 and CDR2 (germline): SGHRS, YFSETQ. The V end lost 2 bases, the J end lost 5 bases, and 5 bases lay between the germline ends. The CDR3 loop is CASSFGDEQYF. CDR3 DNA sequence: TGCGCCAGCAGCTTCGGCGACGAGCAGTACTTC.

The CDR3 sequence is CASSLHPQGEQPQHF. CDR3 coding DNA: TGTGCCAGCAGTCTCCACCCACAGGGGGAACAGCCCCAGCATTTT. The gene calls are TRBV28 and TRBJ1-5, with 8 bases that match TRBD1. The J segment lost 7 bases and the V segment lost 5 bases, leaving 10 bases of the junction unmatched. This CDR3 has 15 residues. The germline CDR1 and CDR2 sequences are MDHEN and SYDVKM.

The V gene is TRBV5-1, the J gene TRBJ2-1; TRBD1 is a possible D gene (6 bases). Per the germline V gene, CDR1 is SGHRS and CDR2 is YFSETQ. The V and J ends lost 4 bases and 5 bases respectively, with 10 bases between them. This CDR3 has 13 amino acids. CDR3: CASSIGQNNEQFF. CDR3 DNA sequence: TGCGCCAGCAGCATCGGACAGAACAATGAGCAGTTCTTC.

The chain is built from TRBV19 and TRBJ1-1; 10 bases match TRBD1. Germline V CDR1 and CDR2: LNHDA, SQIVND (reference sequence). The junction had 3 bases not matched to a gene; V was cut back by 6 bases and J by 5 bases. The CDR3 totals 13 residues. This chain's CDR3 is CASSGTGETEAFF. The CDR3 nucleotides read TGTGCCAGTAGCGGGACAGGGGAGACTGAAGCTTTCTTT.

In nucleotides, the CDR3 is TGTGCCAGCAGGGGAAGAGAAAAACTGTTTTTT. This translates into CASRGREKLFF. The chain recombines TRBV28 with TRBJ1-4, with D hard to call. The germline V gene encodes CDR1 MDHEN and CDR2 SYDVKM. The CDR3 contains 11 residues. Trimming removed 6 bases at V and 8 bases at J, with 7 bases between.

V is TRBV9 and J is TRBJ1-6; D possibly corresponds to TRBD1 (6 bases). V lost 3 bases and J 4 bases, leaving 17 bases between the germline ends. From germline, CDR1 is SGDLS and CDR2 YYNGEE. The CDR3 has 17 residues. The CDR3 nucleotides read TGTGCCAGCAGCGATCGAGGGGGGGAGAGGTATAATTCACCCCTCCACTTT. As protein: CASSDRGGERYNSPLHF.

This clone was seen only once. This rearrangement joins TRBV30 to TRBJ2-7, with 11 nucleotides matching TRBD1. V gave up 0 bases and J gave up 9 bases; unmatched junction bases: 7. Germline V gene sequence: CDR1 GTSNPN, CDR2 SVGIG (reference sequence). This CDR3 is built from 14 residues. CDR3 in DNA: TGTGCCTGGAGTGTAGGGACAGGGGGAGTCGTGCAGTACTTC. As protein: CAWSVGTGGVVQYF.

The gene calls are TRBV29-1 and TRBJ1-5, with a tentative D call TRBD1 (6 bases). V shed 4 bases and J shed 3 bases, with 10 bases lying between them. CDR3 length: 13 amino acids. Germline CDR1 reads SQVTM; CDR2 reads ANQGSEA. In DNA, the CDR3 is TGCAGCGTTGCGTCAGGGGTCAATCAGCCCCAGCATTTT. Protein sequence: CSVASGVNQPQHF.

The chain has TRBV14 and TRBJ2-3, with TRBD2 as a possible D gene (7 bases). Looked up from germline, CDR1 is SGHDN and CDR2 is FVKESK. This CDR3 has 17 residues. Trimming left V 0 bases short and J 2 bases short, with 15 bases between. The DNA for the CDR3 is TGTGCCAGCAGCCAAGATTCGGCGGGGGCAAACACAGATACGCAGTATTTT. It codes for CASSQDSAGANTDTQYF.

The V gene is TRBV7-9, the J gene TRBJ1-4; 11 bases line up with TRBD1. Germline CDR1 reads SEHNR; CDR2 reads FQNEAQ (reference sequence). The CDR3 loop spans 14 amino acids. Trimming took 6 bases from V and 7 from J; bases not matched to a gene: 4. The CDR3 is CASSPGQGGEKLFF. CDR3 nucleotide sequence: TGTGCCAGCAGTCCGGGACAGGGGGGTGAAAAACTGTTTTTT.

The chain carries TRBV5-6 and TRBJ1-1; no reliable D call. Germline loops: CDR1 SGHDT, CDR2 YYEEEE. V gave up 4 bases and J gave up 1 base, with 14 bases separating them. The CDR3 loop spans 15 amino acids. CDR3 DNA: TGTGCCAGCAGCCACTCAAAGGACCCGAACACTGAAGCTTTCTTT. Translating gives CASSHSKDPNTEAFF.

V is TRBV6-6 and J is TRBJ2-2, with 8 nucleotides matching TRBD2. Germline CDR1 reads MNHNY; CDR2 reads SVGAGI (reference sequence). The length of the CDR3 is 15 residues. The junction had 6 bases not matched to a gene; V was cut back by 2 bases and J by 7 bases. CDR3 loop: CASSYPGLAGGELFF. Here the CDR3 DNA reads TGTGCCAGCAGTTACCCCGGACTAGCAGGCGGGGAGCTGTTTTTT.